This is a list of T cell receptor beta chains from one sample in a study of T cell repertoires in cytomegalovirus infection. Via MiXCR, TCRdb re-called the reads, giving one row per CDR3 protein. Of hundreds of thousands of distinct CDR3 sequences listed, 22% are singletons. Sequenced material: CD8+ T cells from PBMCs. The receptors here all came from a human donor in good health (CMV status not recorded). Some clones in this sample may be carry-over from other donors' samples. The CDR3 runs from the conserved cysteine through the conserved F or W. A D gene is named only where the DNA matches it firmly. Size tells how often a clone was seen (once, few, many) or the class of an expanded clone, and some rows leave it out.

. | TRBJ1-2 | . | TRBV29-1 | TGCAGCGTTGAAAATAACTATGGCTACACCTTC | CSVENNYGYTF
. | TRBJ2-1 | few | TRBV27 | TGTGCCAGCAGTTTTACGGCCGCGGCCAATGAGCAGTTCTTC | CASSFTAAANEQFF
. | TRBJ2-1 | few | TRBV2 | TGTGCCAGCGAAGAGGGTGAGCAGTTCTTC | CASEEGEQFF
TRBD2 | TRBJ2-1 | many | TRBV2 | TGTGCCAGCAGTGAGGAGACTAGCGGGGGAGGGGGTGAGCAGTTCTTC | CASSEETSGGGGEQFF
TRBD1 | TRBJ2-1 | . | TRBV5-6 | TGTGCCAGCAGCTGGGGTGGGACAGGGGTTTTGAATGAGCAGTTCTTC | CASSWGGTGVLNEQFF
TRBD2 | TRBJ2-1 | many | TRBV7-2 | TGTGCCAGCAGCTTAAGCGGGGAAGGGTACAATGAGCAGTTCTTC | CASSLSGEGYNEQFF
TRBD1 | TRBJ1-2 | once | TRBV28 | TGTGCCAGCAGTCGACGGACAGGAATTCAGTATGGCTACACCTTC | CASSRRTGIQYGYTF
. | TRBJ1-1 | many | TRBV19 | TGTGCCAGTAGTATGACCTCCTCGGGAACTGAAGCTTTCTTT | CASSMTSSGTEAFF
. | TRBJ2-7 | . | TRBV12-3/TRBV12-4 | TGTGCCAGCAGTCCGACGTACTACGAGCAGTACTTC | CASSPTYYEQYF
TRBD1 | TRBJ2-5 | . | TRBV7-9 | TGTGCCAGCAGCCCTAGACAGGGGGCTCAGACCCAGTACTTC | CASSPRQGAQTQYF
TRBD1 | TRBJ2-7 | . | TRBV6-4 | TGTGCCAGCAGTGACGGGACAGCTGGGGAGCAGTACTTC | CASSDGTAGEQYF
. | TRBJ2-7 | many | TRBV5-6 | TGTGCCAGCAGCTTGGCCGGCAGCGAGGAGGCCTACGAGCAGTACTTC | CASSLAGSEEAYEQYF
TRBD2 | TRBJ2-1 | . | TRBV6-2/TRBV6-3 | TGTGCCAGCAGCACTAGCGGGGCCTATGAGCAGTTCTTC | CASSTSGAYEQFF
. | TRBJ2-7 | . | TRBV20-1 | TGCAGTGCTAGAGAGGAGGGATACGAGCAGTACTTC | CSAREEGYEQYF
. | TRBJ1-2 | many | TRBV7-2 | TGTGCCAGCAGCGCTCGCTCGGGGGGCTACACCTTC | CASSARSGGYTF
TRBD1 | TRBJ1-5 | many | TRBV7-8 | TGTGCCAGCAGCCTCGCACCCGGGACAGGGAGCAATCAGCCCCAGCATTTT | CASSLAPGTGSNQPQHF
TRBD2 | TRBJ2-1 | few | TRBV6-2/TRBV6-3 | TGTGCCAGCAGTTACGGACTAGCGGAGGAGCAGTTCTTC | CASSYGLAEEQFF
TRBD2 | TRBJ2-7 | . | TRBV2 | TGTGCCAGCACAAAATCAGCGGGGGGCCTGGAGCAGTACTTC | CASTKSAGGLEQYF
TRBD2 | TRBJ2-2 | few | TRBV6-2/TRBV6-3 | TGTGCCAGCAGTTACACGGCCCTAGCGGGGGGCACCGGGGAGCTGTTTTTT | CASSYTALAGGTGELFF
TRBD1 | TRBJ1-1 | . | TRBV20-1 | TGCAGTGCTAGAGGGACAGGGCTAGGTAGTGAAGCTTTCTTT | CSARGTGLGSEAFF
TRBD2 | TRBJ2-3 | . | TRBV28 | TGTGCCAGCAGTCAAGGACTAGCAAAGGTGACAGATACGCAGTATTTT | CASSQGLAKVTDTQYF
. | TRBJ2-1 | few | TRBV5-1 | TGCGCCAGCAGCTTGGCCCCCGGGAGTAATGAGCAGTTCTTC | CASSLAPGSNEQFF
TRBD1 | TRBJ2-7 | . | TRBV20-1 | TGCAGTGCCAACCAAGGACAGGGGTTCTACGAGCAGTACTTC | CSANQGQGFYEQYF
TRBD1 | TRBJ2-4 | many | TRBV7-9 | TGTGCCAGCAGCTCCAAGACAGGGGCGGTTTCCAAAAACATTCAGTACTTC | CASSSKTGAVSKNIQYF
. | TRBJ1-4 | many | TRBV7-9 | TGTGCCAGCAGCTTCATTCCCGGGGACGGGAATGAAAAACTGTTTTTT | CASSFIPGDGNEKLFF
. | TRBJ1-5 | . | TRBV25-1 | TGTGCCATCGTGTTTAGCAATCAGCCCCAGCATTTT | CAIVFSNQPQHF
. | TRBJ2-3 | few | TRBV6-5 | TGTGCCAGCAGTTACGTCCAGGGGAGCACAGATACGCAGTATTTT | CASSYVQGSTDTQYF
. | TRBJ2-7 | few | TRBV4-1 | TGCGCCAGCAGCCACGACCTGGGGGACTACGAGCAGTACTTC | CASSHDLGDYEQYF
TRBD1 | TRBJ2-1 | few | TRBV11-2 | TGTGCCAGCAGCTTAGCATCAGGGGGCCGTGAGCAGTTCTTC | CASSLASGGREQFF
. | TRBJ2-1 | many | TRBV7-2 | TGTGCCAGCAGCTTAGCGGGGGGGCCGGGGAATGAGCAGTTCTTC | CASSLAGGPGNEQFF
TRBD1 | TRBJ1-1 | . | TRBV20-1 | TGCAGTGCTTCCCAGGGGGGAGTAAGCACTGAAGCTTTCTTT | CSASQGGVSTEAFF
. | TRBJ2-7 | few | TRBV5-5 | TGTGCCAGCAGCTTGGCCGACCGCACCTCGGGCGAGCAGTACTTC | CASSLADRTSGEQYF
. | TRBJ2-1 | . | TRBV6-1 | TGTGCCTGTAAGGGGGGGAATGAGCAGTTCTTC | CACKGGNEQFF
TRBD2 | TRBJ2-1 | . | TRBV27 | TGTGCCAGCATTCCCCTCCGGACTAGCGGGTACAATGAGCAGTTCTTC | CASIPLRTSGYNEQFF
. | TRBJ1-1 | few | TRBV2 | TGTGCCAGCAGTGGACTACAGGGACGCACTGAAGCTTTCTTT | CASSGLQGRTEAFF
TRBD1 | TRBJ1-1 | many | TRBV28 | TGTGCCAGCAGTGCCGCGACAGGGATGAACACTGAAGCTTTCTTT | CASSAATGMNTEAFF
. | TRBJ2-1 | many | TRBV4-2 | TGTGCCAGCAGCCAAGTCCCTTTGGGCGGAACACAGTTCTTC | CASSQVPLGGTQFF
. | TRBJ2-3 | many | TRBV12-3/TRBV12-4 | TGTGCCAGCAGTACTTGGGAAGCCAACACAGATACGCAGTATTTT | CASSTWEANTDTQYF
. | TRBJ1-1 | . | TRBV14 | TGTGCCAGCAGCCAAGTTCCGGGGACGCGGTCAGACACTGAAGCTTTCTTT | CASSQVPGTRSDTEAFF
. | TRBJ2-1 | . | TRBV10-3 | TGTGCCATCAGTGATCAGGGAAATGAGCAGTTCTTC | CAISDQGNEQFF
TRBD2 | TRBJ2-7 | . | TRBV14 | TGTGCCAGCAGCTTTTCGGGGGGGTTCGACGAGCAGTACTTC | CASSFSGGFDEQYF
. | TRBJ2-1 | many | TRBV7-2 | TGTGCCAGCAGCCCCCCGGCAGGGAGTGAGCAGTTCTTC | CASSPPAGSEQFF